This TCR beta chain was observed in a study of vaccination effects on CD4 cells after COVID-19 (dated by TCRdb to about 2022). Regarding the research as a whole: Participants received two doses of either the BNT162b2 or the mRNA-1273 mRNA SARS-CoV-2 vaccine. SARS-CoV-2 spike-specific CD4+ TCR repertoires from before and after mRNA vaccination were compared in COVID-19 convalescent patients and in infection-naive vaccine recipients. Altogether, over 9 COVID-19 convalescent patients and a handful of SARS-CoV-2-naive healthy vaccine recipients made up the full study. Cultures from other donors in the study were sequenced with the Oncomine TCR Beta short-read assay on an Illumina iSeq 100. Pre-vaccine samples were collected from a couple of convalescent patients 16 days and one week before the first dose, corresponding to 142 and 148 days after COVID-19 diagnosis. Points the paper makes about the study in general: The study was limited by a small number of convalescent patients, and early post-infection timepoints were lacking. At late post-vaccination timepoints, both infection-induced and vaccine-induced clones showed marked clonal contraction, consistent with waning T cell responses. For convalescent patients, new clones induced by the vaccine made up most of the post-vaccine spike-reactive repertoire, and these new clones were largely distinct from the clones induced by infection.

In the ViraFEST assay, PBMC were stimulated with viral peptide pools, and antigen-specific CD4+ T cell clonotypes were then identified by expansion using TCR sequencing. After around eleven days of culture, CD4+ T cells were isolated with the EasySep CD4+ T cell isolation kit. Convalescent patients had PCR-confirmed SARS-CoV-2 infection between March and December 2020, before Alpha, Beta and Delta variants emerged in the United States. Roughly 1.9 million PBMC per well were cultured with roughly 10 ug/ml peptides in IMDM containing approximately 4.7% human AB serum, approximately 9.9 IU/ml IL-2 and gentamicin. On days 3 and 7, half of the culture medium was replaced with fresh IL-2-containing medium. Unless noted otherwise, every peptide stimulation condition was cultured in triplicate wells. PBMC were separated from whole blood using Ficoll-Paque Plus gradient centrifugation and were then either cryopreserved at -140C or used fresh. Genomic DNA was extracted from cultured CD4+ T cells with the QIAamp micro DNA kit.

Trimming leaves V shorter by 3 bases and J shorter by 0 bases, with the junction holding 7 bases beyond the gene matches. The CDR3 contains 16 residues, cysteine and phenylalanine counted. Only CDR3 DNA is held: 48 bases, read in frame from base 1. Per the germline V gene, SGDLS is the CDR1 and YYNGEE is the CDR2. As regards this clone: Its antigen is still unknown. No clone much larger than this one lies a single base away; base qualities are absent.

Libraries were built with the immunoSEQ multiplex PCR assay. DNA from the cultured and isolated CD4+ T cells underwent TCR beta CDR3 sequencing. In the source study's methods: The analysis removed non-productive TCR sequences, trimmed reads to the CDR3 region, and retained only CDR3s that were 7 or more amino acids long. The MANAFEST web app was used to pick out antigen-specific clonotypes by comparing their expansion in peptide wells with that in reference cultures. To count as positive, a clone had to show expansion at FDR<0.05 compared with the reference and with all other wells, an odds ratio above 5, and a frequency above 0.1% in two replicate wells. Cross-reactive clonotypes were defined as significantly expanded in SARS-CoV-2 spike wells and in at least one common cold coronavirus spike condition. Levenshtein distance calculated with the stringdist R package was used to assess CDR3 similarity, and unrooted trees were constructed with ape in R 3.6.1. TCRdb took over this immuneACCESS table, retaining in-frame rearrangements with V and J assigned. Such tables are incomplete; in checked studies, under half of the missing clones stem from an unresolved V gene, and the remainder is unexplained. For V, J and clone size, that table is used; D and trimming come from the DNA. Within this sample are nearly 45,000 clones, with approximately 70% of them counted one time only. The ten largest clonotypes hold about 30% of the sample.

The rearrangement combines TRBV9 with TRBJ2-3; 7 bases in the junction line up with TRBD2. The TCR comes from a human donor who had a prior SARS-CoV-2 infection. Source: CD4+ T cells from PBMCs cultured with a peptide pool, taken before COVID-19 vaccination. The CDR3 region has the sequence CASSASLASSTDTQYF. The DNA sequence is as follows: TGTGCCAGCAGCGCATCACTAGCGTCAAGCACAGATACGCAGTATTTT.